The entry that follows covers one TCR beta chain sequence. Its antigen target is currently unknown. Per-nucleotide qualities are absent, and no much larger clonotype sits a single base away. This sample stems from a study of blood T cell repertoires in COVID-19 (dated by TCRdb to the early 2020s). About the investigation overall: The collaborator samples originated in the United States, Italy and Spain and spanned the acute and convalescent phases of COVID-19. The material from the prospective study consisted of cDNA or gDNA derived from T cells, B-cell-depleted T cells, or PBMCs. The dataset comprised deeply sampled blood TCRbeta repertoires from subjects exposed to, actively infected with, or recovered from COVID-19. The repertoires were made available in a free public database intended to serve as a resource for research on the immune response to SARS-CoV-2. Samples came from the ongoing ImmuneRACE study (first 160 participants) plus 1,254 subjects from 6 global collaborators. The sample metadata nearly always contained a de-identified subject ID, COVID-19 status, age in years and sex. Where available, HLA class I and class II types were taken from metadata supplied by the sample provider and were not determined by assay-based typing. Overall results and qualifications from the work: The quantity of clinical and demographic metadata differed by source and by participant and was supplied without curation.

Each collaborating institution followed its own protocols to collect whole blood in K2EDTA tubes. For TCRbeta analysis, collaborator samples were shipped as frozen whole blood, as isolated PBMCs, or as DNA extracted from either sample type. CDR1 and CDR2 are drawn from the germline V gene (reference sequence): LNHDA, SQIVND. V and J are truncated by 2 bases and 5 bases respectively, leaving an intervening sequence of 13 bases. The CDR3 holds 14 amino acids from the cysteine to the phenylalanine. Only the CDR3 DNA stays, 42 bases, in frame from base 1. TCRbeta CDR3 regions were amplified from genomic DNA by means of the immunoSEQ Assay, a bias-controlled multiplex PCR. From the authors' description of their analysis: The number of nucleated cells in each sample was estimated from the amplification of reference gene primers within the assay. To quantify the absolute abundance of each unique TCRbeta CDR3 rearrangement, sequence reads were collapsed and filtered. For each sample, productive Simpson clonality was calculated by taking the square root of Simpson's diversity index across productive rearrangements. TCRdb carries this immuneACCESS record with in-frame sequences only. Its versions omit some clonotypes, under half of them owing to an unresolved V gene in the studies checked, with the rest unexplained. That table supplies the V and J calls and clone size; D and trimming were determined from the DNA. The sample contains approximately 160,000 clones, around four fifths of them found a single time. Of the sample, 2.5% to 3% falls within the top ten clones.

The receptor was isolated from a man aged 65-85 years with acute or convalescent COVID-19. The sequencing input was peripheral blood. The chain is made from TRBV19 and TRBJ2-7; matching of 6 bases hints at TRBD1 as the D gene. CDR3 sequence: CASSINRVTHEQYF. The sequence in DNA is TGTGCCAGTAGTATAAACAGGGTAACCCACGAGCAGTACTTC.